The rows below give T cell receptor beta chains drawn from one sample of a study of cytomegalovirus exposure and HLA in healthy donors. The data were produced by immunoSEQ multiplex PCR, yet TCRdb's version contains in-frame clones alone and is incomplete. This table has about 96,000 clones, 65% to 80% appearing once. Sample: PBMCs. These receptors were obtained from a female donor in good health and CMV-seropositive. Both conserved end residues are part of each CDR3. Each record gives: J gene, D gene, V gene, clone size, CDR3 protein, CDR3 DNA. The D gene is left open where the match is weak. For some rows the clone size is stated as once, few or many, or as a class when expanded; others skip it.

J: TRBJ2-1
D: NA
V: TRBV28
size: NA
CDR3: CASSPSHRPSSYNEQFF
DNA: TGTGCCAGCAGTCCCTCGCACAGGCCTAGCTCCTACAATGAGCAGTTCTTC

J: TRBJ2-1
D: NA
V: TRBV7-2
size: NA
CDR3: CASSFPYNEQFF
DNA: TGTGCCAGCAGCTTCCCTTACAATGAGCAGTTCTTC

J: TRBJ2-7
D: TRBD1
V: TRBV6-1
size: NA
CDR3: CASPFGQGSYEQYF
DNA: TGTGCCAGCCCCTTCGGACAGGGAAGCTACGAGCAGTACTTC

J: TRBJ2-1
D: NA
V: TRBV9
size: NA
CDR3: CASSGRSSYNEQFF
DNA: TGTGCCAGCAGCGGGCGGAGCTCCTACAATGAGCAGTTCTTC

J: TRBJ1-2
D: NA
V: TRBV6-4
size: NA
CDR3: CASSDGQRGYTF
DNA: TGTGCCAGCAGTGACGGCCAGAGGGGCTACACCTTC

J: TRBJ1-1
D: NA
V: TRBV10-3
size: NA
CDR3: CAITSGGPDTEAFF
DNA: TGTGCCATCACCTCGGGGGGGCCGGACACTGAAGCTTTCTTT

J: TRBJ2-1
D: TRBD2
V: TRBV10-3
size: NA
CDR3: CAISEWTSGGRSYNEQFF
DNA: TGTGCCATCAGTGAGTGGACTAGCGGGGGACGGTCCTACAATGAGCAGTTCTTC

J: TRBJ2-1
D: TRBD2
V: TRBV4-3
size: NA
CDR3: CASSQDMSSGVDEQFF
DNA: TGCGCCAGCAGCCAAGATATGTCTAGCGGAGTCGATGAGCAGTTCTTC

J: TRBJ1-2
D: TRBD1
V: TRBV18
size: NA
CDR3: CASSPPGQHYGYTF
DNA: TGTGCCAGCTCACCACCGGGACAGCACTATGGCTACACCTTC

J: TRBJ2-7
D: TRBD1
V: TRBV2
size: NA
CDR3: CASSRGTGTSPQYF
DNA: TGTGCCAGCAGTAGGGGGACAGGGACCAGTCCGCAGTACTTC

J: TRBJ2-1
D: NA
V: TRBV20-1
size: NA
CDR3: CSASNNEQFF
DNA: TGCAGTGCTAGTAACAATGAGCAGTTCTTC

J: TRBJ2-6
D: NA
V: TRBV4-3
size: NA
CDR3: CASSQDSARFSGANVLTF
DNA: TGCGCCAGCAGCCAAGATTCCGCCAGGTTCTCTGGGGCCAACGTCCTGACTTTC

J: TRBJ2-1
D: TRBD1
V: TRBV29-1
size: NA
CDR3: CSARTGDSYNEQFF
DNA: TGCAGCGCTAGGACAGGGGACTCCTACAATGAGCAGTTCTTC

J: TRBJ1-2
D: NA
V: TRBV28
size: NA
CDR3: CASSLGAATPYTF
DNA: TGTGCCAGCAGTTTAGGAGCAGCAACCCCCTACACCTTC

J: TRBJ1-1
D: TRBD1
V: TRBV29-1
size: few
CDR3: CSVRQGPEDTEAFF
DNA: TGCAGCGTCCGACAGGGACCCGAGGACACTGAAGCTTTCTTT

J: TRBJ2-7
D: TRBD2
V: TRBV28
size: NA
CDR3: CASSLYTSGEGGEQYF
DNA: TGTGCCAGCAGTTTATATACTAGCGGGGAAGGGGGCGAGCAGTACTTC

J: TRBJ2-1
D: TRBD2
V: TRBV7-2
size: NA
CDR3: CASSSSTSAGNEQFF
DNA: TGTGCCAGCAGCTCTTCGACTAGCGCAGGCAATGAGCAGTTCTTC